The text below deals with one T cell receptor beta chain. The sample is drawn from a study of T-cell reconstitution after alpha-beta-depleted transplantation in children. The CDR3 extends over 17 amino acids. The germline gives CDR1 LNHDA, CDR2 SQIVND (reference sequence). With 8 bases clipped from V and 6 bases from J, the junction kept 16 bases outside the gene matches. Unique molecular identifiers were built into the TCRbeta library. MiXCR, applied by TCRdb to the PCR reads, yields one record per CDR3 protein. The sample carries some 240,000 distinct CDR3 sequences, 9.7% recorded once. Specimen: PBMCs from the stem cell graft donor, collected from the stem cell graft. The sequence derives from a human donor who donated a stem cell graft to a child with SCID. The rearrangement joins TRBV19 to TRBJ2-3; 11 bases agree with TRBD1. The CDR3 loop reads CASGSTRGQGAWDTQYF. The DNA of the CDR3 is TGTGCCAGTGGGTCCACCCGCGGACAGGGGGCATGGGATACGCAGTATTTT.